A selection of T cell receptor beta chains follows, all from one sample in a study of T cell repertoires in cytomegalovirus infection. Each CDR3 protein is one row after TCRdb ran MiXCR on the reads. The sample records roughly 150,000 distinct CDR3 sequences, around a quarter being singletons. The sample comprised PBMCs. The origin of the receptors is a human donor in good health (CMV status not recorded). Some clones in this sample may be carry-over from other donors' samples. Each CDR3 is given with its conserved first and last residue. A D gene is named only where the DNA matches it firmly. A clone size is listed for some rows: how often the clone was seen (once, few, many), or a class if it is expanded.

V	J	size	D	CDR3	DNA
TRBV7-9	TRBJ2-1	-	TRBD2	CASSFEGEGQFF	TGTGCCAGCAGCTTCGAAGGGGAGGGGCAGTTCTTC
TRBV10-3	TRBJ2-6	-	-	CASGVSGANVLTF	TGTGCCAGCGGGGTCTCTGGGGCCAACGTCCTGACTTTC
TRBV7-9	TRBJ2-5	few	TRBD1	CASSSRDRGPETQYF	TGTGCCAGCAGCTCGCGGGACAGGGGGCCTGAGACCCAGTACTTC
TRBV12-3/TRBV12-4	TRBJ2-5	-	-	CASSFLQRETQYF	TGTGCCAGCAGTTTTCTCCAACGAGAGACCCAGTACTTC
TRBV7-6	TRBJ2-1	-	-	CASSQTVEQFF	TGTGCCAGCAGCCAGACAGTTGAGCAGTTCTTC
TRBV29-1	TRBJ1-3	few	-	CSVEILSGNTIYF	TGCAGCGTTGAGATCCTCTCTGGAAACACCATATATTTT
TRBV24-1	TRBJ1-2	-	-	CATRSGTSNGYTF	TGTGCCACCAGATCCGGGACATCGAATGGCTACACCTTC
TRBV12-3/TRBV12-4	TRBJ2-3	-	TRBD2	CASSLTRLAGGLTDTQYF	TGTGCCAGCAGTTTAACCCGTCTAGCGGGAGGGCTCACAGATACGCAGTATTTT
TRBV5-1	TRBJ2-5	-	-	CASSFGEETQYF	TGCGCCAGCAGCTTTGGGGAAGAGACCCAGTACTTC
TRBV28	TRBJ2-5	few	-	CASSLPRAGETQYF	TGTGCCAGCAGTTTACCCAGGGCGGGGGAGACCCAGTACTTC
TRBV7-8	TRBJ2-3	few	TRBD1	CASSLGTGSTDTQYF	TGTGCCAGCAGCTTAGGGACAGGGAGCACAGATACGCAGTATTTT
TRBV4-1	TRBJ1-2	-	-	CASSSLAGFYGYTF	TGCGCCAGCAGCTCCCTTGCCGGGTTTTATGGCTACACCTTC
TRBV7-9	TRBJ2-7	many	-	CASSQQYEQYF	TGTGCCAGCAGCCAGCAGTACGAGCAGTACTTC
TRBV28	TRBJ1-2	-	-	CASSSPGGRVDGYTF	TGTGCCAGCAGTTCCCCCGGAGGCAGGGTAGATGGCTACACCTTC
TRBV19	TRBJ2-1	few	TRBD2	CASSPRGLAGAHEQFF	TGTGCCAGTAGTCCCCGGGGACTAGCGGGGGCACATGAGCAGTTCTTC
TRBV28	TRBJ2-4	many	-	CASSPPGSSKNIQYF	TGTGCCAGCAGTCCCCCCGGGAGTTCCAAAAACATTCAGTACTTC
TRBV6-1	TRBJ2-3	-	TRBD1	CASSWPRTGDPTSTDTQYF	TGTGCCAGCAGTTGGCCCCGGACAGGGGACCCGACTAGCACAGATACGCAGTATTTT
TRBV20-1	TRBJ2-1	-	TRBD2	CSAREALAGFGEQFF	TGCAGTGCTAGAGAAGCACTAGCGGGGTTTGGTGAGCAGTTCTTC
TRBV4-3	TRBJ2-1	-	-	CASSQEVSRPAEQFF	TGCGCCAGCAGCCAAGAAGTATCCCGCCCGGCTGAGCAGTTCTTC
TRBV28	TRBJ1-1	medium-sized	TRBD1	CASSSTSRDRAPNTEAFF	TGTGCCAGCAGTTCCACCTCCCGGGACAGGGCACCCAACACTGAAGCTTTCTTT
TRBV5-6	TRBJ1-1	few	-	CASSLVPEPNTEAFF	TGTGCCAGCAGCTTGGTTCCGGAACCGAACACTGAAGCTTTCTTT
TRBV15	TRBJ2-5	many	-	CATSSPSGSRGQETQYF	TGTGCCACCAGCAGCCCTAGCGGCTCCAGGGGTCAAGAGACCCAGTACTTC
TRBV19	TRBJ1-3	-	-	CASRRDNREKNTIYF	TGTGCCAGTAGACGGGATAACCGTGAAAAAAACACCATATATTTT
TRBV6-1	TRBJ2-5	-	-	CASRTGGTRRVETQYF	TGTGCCAGCAGGACAGGTGGAACTCGACGTGTTGAGACCCAGTACTTC
TRBV6-2/TRBV6-3	TRBJ1-2	-	-	CASSYSNGYGYTF	TGTGCCAGCAGTTACTCGAACGGTTATGGCTACACCTTC
TRBV4-1	TRBJ1-1	few	-	CASRSPGGAEAFF	TGCGCCAGCAGAAGCCCCGGAGGGGCTGAAGCTTTCTTT
TRBV28	TRBJ2-6	few	-	CASSAPQGPGANVLTF	TGTGCCAGCTCTGCCCCACAGGGACCTGGGGCCAACGTCCTGACTTTC
TRBV7-8	TRBJ2-1	many	TRBD2	CASSSPGLAGNNEQFF	TGTGCCAGCAGCTCCCCAGGACTAGCCGGTAACAATGAGCAGTTCTTC
TRBV6-2/TRBV6-3	TRBJ2-7	-	-	CASSYSVSGYINEQYF	TGTGCCAGCAGTTACTCAGTTTCGGGCTACATCAACGAGCAGTACTTC
TRBV7-8	TRBJ2-5	many	-	CASSTRQGSQIQETQYF	TGTGCCAGCAGCACGCGTCAGGGGAGTCAGATCCAAGAGACCCAGTACTTC
TRBV6-5	TRBJ2-1	many	-	CASTSLRRGDNEQFF	TGTGCCAGCACTTCCCTACGAAGGGGAGACAATGAGCAGTTCTTC
TRBV4-1	TRBJ2-3	-	-	CASSQDGTGKGTDTQYF	TGCGCCAGCAGCCAAGATGGTACAGGGAAGGGCACAGATACGCAGTATTTT
TRBV6-2/TRBV6-3	TRBJ2-2	-	-	CASSRVSGELFF	TGTGCCAGCTCTCGGGTTTCCGGGGAGCTGTTTTTT
TRBV6-2/TRBV6-3	TRBJ2-5	-	TRBD2	CASSRTSGRETQYF	TGTGCCAGCAGTCGGACTAGCGGGAGAGAGACCCAGTACTTC
TRBV2	TRBJ2-1	-	TRBD2	CASSDLNTSGYKFF	TGTGCCAGCAGTGACCTTAATACTAGCGGGTATAAGTTCTTC
TRBV12-3/TRBV12-4	TRBJ1-1	few	TRBD1	CASSSGTGAFGTEAFF	TGTGCCAGCAGCTCCGGGACAGGGGCCTTTGGCACTGAAGCTTTCTTT
TRBV20-1	TRBJ2-5	-	TRBD2	CSARDFRTSGETQYF	TGCAGTGCTAGAGATTTCCGGACTAGCGGGGAGACCCAGTACTTC
TRBV20-1	TRBJ1-2	few	TRBD1	CSARLFDRVEGYTF	TGCAGTGCTCGTCTTTTCGACAGGGTAGAAGGCTACACCTTC
TRBV10-3	TRBJ1-4	-	-	CATCGQEGEKLFF	TGTGCCACCTGCGGGCAGGAAGGTGAAAAACTGTTTTTT
TRBV29-1	TRBJ1-4	-	-	CSVEGVGGSGEKLFF	TGCAGCGTTGAAGGAGTTGGGGGATCAGGTGAAAAACTGTTTTTT
TRBV13	TRBJ1-1	few	TRBD1	CASSFDRGRGTEAFF	TGTGCCAGCAGCTTTGATAGGGGGCGAGGGACTGAAGCTTTCTTT